In its sample, the clone carrying this T cell receptor beta chain was seen many times. Time point noted: blood at routine non-recurrence follow-up after resection. The CDR3 runs to 16 residues. Germline assignment: CDR1 LNHDA and CDR2 SQIVND (reference sequence). V dropped 0 bases and J dropped 3 bases, with 12 bases sitting between them. This sample is drawn from a study of spatial heterogeneity in lung cancer. Study background: Those follow-up PBMC samples that were available underwent sequencing, at a median interval of roughly two years following resection. Combinations of a unique TCR and a UMI were tallied in raw reads, and on average each appeared more than ten times. More beta-chain than alpha-chain sequences were consistently detected.

TCRdb independently ran MiXCR on the 5' RACE reads; one entry per CDR3 protein. The repertoire holds tens of thousands of distinct CDR3 sequences, with about 9.5% as singletons. This specimen was PBMCs, taken at follow-up. The TCR originated in a female donor with early-stage non-small cell lung cancer. J is TRBJ2-4 and V is TRBV19, with no clear D. CDR3 bases: TGTGCCAGTAGTATAGAGAATGTTTTGGGCAAAAACATTCAGTACTTC. This translates into CASSIENVLGKNIQYF.